In its sample, the clone carrying this TCR beta chain was seen a few times. Only in-frame clones appear in the TCRdb table, and some are missing; sequencing was by immunoSEQ multiplex PCR. The table records some 26,000 clones, more than 70% of them present only once. The data were taken from a study of T cell clonotyping in hematopoietic cell transplantation. Documented time point: recipient sample about 28 days before transplant, after cytoreduction. CDR1 SGHKS and CDR2 YYEKEE come from the germline V gene (reference sequence). This CDR3 has 14 residues. V was cut by 4 bases and J by 5 bases, with 16 bases left in between.

J is TRBJ2-7 and V is TRBV5-5; D gene ambiguous. Sequenced material: peripheral blood mononuclear cells, taken before stem cell transplant. This receptor was taken from a man aged 35 to 55 with acute myeloid leukemia. Some clones in this sample may be carry-over from other donors' samples. The DNA of the CDR3 is TGTGCCAGCAGCGTGATGGAGCTGTCAAACGAGCAGTACTTC. It translates to CASSVMELSNEQYF.